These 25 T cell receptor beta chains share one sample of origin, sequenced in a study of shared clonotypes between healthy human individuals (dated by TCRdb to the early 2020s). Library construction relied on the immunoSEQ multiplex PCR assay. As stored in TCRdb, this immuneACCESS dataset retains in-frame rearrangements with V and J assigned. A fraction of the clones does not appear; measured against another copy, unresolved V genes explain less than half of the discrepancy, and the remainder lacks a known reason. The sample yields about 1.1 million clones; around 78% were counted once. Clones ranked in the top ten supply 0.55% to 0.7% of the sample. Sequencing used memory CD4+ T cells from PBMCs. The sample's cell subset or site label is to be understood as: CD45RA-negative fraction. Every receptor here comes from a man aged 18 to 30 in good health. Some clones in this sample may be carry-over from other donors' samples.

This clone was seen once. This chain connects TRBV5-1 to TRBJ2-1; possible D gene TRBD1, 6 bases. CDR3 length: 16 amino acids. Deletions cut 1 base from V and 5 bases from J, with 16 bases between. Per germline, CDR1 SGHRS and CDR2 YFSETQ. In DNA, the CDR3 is TGCGCCAGCAGCTTGTATACAGGGAACATGAACAATGAGCAGTTCTTC. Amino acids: CASSLYTGNMNNEQFF.

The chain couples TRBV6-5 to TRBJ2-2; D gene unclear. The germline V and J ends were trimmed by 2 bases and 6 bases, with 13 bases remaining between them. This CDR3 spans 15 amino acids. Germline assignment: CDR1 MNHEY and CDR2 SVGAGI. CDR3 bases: TGTGCCAGCAGTTACCTGGGCCTTGTTGCCGGGGAGCTGTTTTTT. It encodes CASSYLGLVAGELFF.

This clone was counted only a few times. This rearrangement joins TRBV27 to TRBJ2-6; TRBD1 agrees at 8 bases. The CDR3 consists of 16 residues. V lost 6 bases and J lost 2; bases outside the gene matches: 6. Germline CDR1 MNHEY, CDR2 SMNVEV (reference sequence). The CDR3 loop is CASSRTGLAGANVLTF. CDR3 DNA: TGTGCCAGCAGCCGGACAGGGCTCGCTGGGGCCAACGTCCTGACTTTC.

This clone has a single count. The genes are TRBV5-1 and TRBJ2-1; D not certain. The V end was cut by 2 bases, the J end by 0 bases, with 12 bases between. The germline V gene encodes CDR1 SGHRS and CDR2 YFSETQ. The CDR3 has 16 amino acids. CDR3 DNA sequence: TGCGCCAGCAGCTTTGGCTTATTAAGCTCCTACAATGAGCAGTTCTTC. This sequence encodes CASSFGLLSSYNEQFF.

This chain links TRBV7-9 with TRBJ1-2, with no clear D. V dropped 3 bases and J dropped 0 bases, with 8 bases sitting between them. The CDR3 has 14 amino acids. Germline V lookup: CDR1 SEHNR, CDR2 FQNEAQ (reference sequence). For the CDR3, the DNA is TGTGCCAGCAGCTTTTCCCAGGCTAACTATGGCTACACCTTC. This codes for CASSFSQANYGYTF.

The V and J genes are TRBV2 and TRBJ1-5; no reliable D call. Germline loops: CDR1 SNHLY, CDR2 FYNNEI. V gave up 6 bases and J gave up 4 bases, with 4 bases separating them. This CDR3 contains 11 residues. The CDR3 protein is CASRYNQPQHF. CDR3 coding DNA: TGTGCCAGCAGGTATAATCAGCCCCAGCATTTT.

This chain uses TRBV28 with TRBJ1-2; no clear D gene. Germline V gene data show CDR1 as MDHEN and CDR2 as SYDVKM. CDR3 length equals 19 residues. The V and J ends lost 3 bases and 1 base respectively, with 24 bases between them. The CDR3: CASSLPDSRPGYRNYGYTF. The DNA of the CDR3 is TGTGCCAGCAGTTTGCCAGACTCAAGGCCGGGGTACCGTAACTATGGCTACACCTTC.

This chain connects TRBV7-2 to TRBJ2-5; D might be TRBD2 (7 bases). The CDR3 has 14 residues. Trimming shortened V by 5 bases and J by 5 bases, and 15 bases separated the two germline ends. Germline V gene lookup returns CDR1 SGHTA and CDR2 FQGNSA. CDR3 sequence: CASSPGGQAETQYF. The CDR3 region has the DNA TGTGCCAGCAGCCCCGGGGGGCAGGCGGAGACCCAGTACTTC.

The CDR3 DNA sequence: TGTGCCAGCACTAACGTGCGGGAGACCCAGTACTTC. This encodes CASTNVRETQYF. The chain uses TRBV7-9 and TRBJ2-5; no definite D call. V was trimmed by 7 bases and J by 5 bases, leaving 11 bases between them. The CDR3 has 12 amino acids. Per the germline V gene, CDR1 is SEHNR and CDR2 is FQNEAQ (reference sequence).

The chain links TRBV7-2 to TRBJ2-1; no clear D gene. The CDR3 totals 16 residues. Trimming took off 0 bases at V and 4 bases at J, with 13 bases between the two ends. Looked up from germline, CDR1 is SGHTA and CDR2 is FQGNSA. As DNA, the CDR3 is TGTGCCAGCAGCTTAGCGGTCGACAAGAGATACAATGAGCAGTTCTTC. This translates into CASSLAVDKRYNEQFF.

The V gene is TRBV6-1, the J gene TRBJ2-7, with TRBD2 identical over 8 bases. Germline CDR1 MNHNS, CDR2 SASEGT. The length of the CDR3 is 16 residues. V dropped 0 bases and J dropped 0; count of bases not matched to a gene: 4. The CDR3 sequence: CASSEAGTRDSYEQYF. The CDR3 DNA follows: TGTGCCAGCAGTGAAGCCGGGACTAGGGACTCCTACGAGCAGTACTTC.

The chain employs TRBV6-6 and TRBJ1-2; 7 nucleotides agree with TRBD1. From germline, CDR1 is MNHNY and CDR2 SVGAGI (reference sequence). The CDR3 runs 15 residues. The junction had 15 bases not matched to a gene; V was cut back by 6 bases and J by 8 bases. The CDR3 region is CASSLRDSQVSGYTF. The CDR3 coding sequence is TGTGCCAGCAGCCTCCGGGACAGCCAGGTGTCCGGCTACACCTTC.

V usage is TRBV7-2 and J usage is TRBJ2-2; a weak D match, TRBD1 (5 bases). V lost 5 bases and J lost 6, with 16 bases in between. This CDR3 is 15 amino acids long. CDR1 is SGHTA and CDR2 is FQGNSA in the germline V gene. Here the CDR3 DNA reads TGTGCCAGCAGCCCCCAGGGCCTATGGTCCGGGGAGCTGTTTTTT. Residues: CASSPQGLWSGELFF.

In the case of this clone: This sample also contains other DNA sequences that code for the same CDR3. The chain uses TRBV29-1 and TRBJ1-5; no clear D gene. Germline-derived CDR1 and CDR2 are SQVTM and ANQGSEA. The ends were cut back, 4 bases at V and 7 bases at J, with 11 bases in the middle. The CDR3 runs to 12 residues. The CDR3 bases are TGCAGCGTTGGGACCGGAGGGCAGCCCCAGCATTTT. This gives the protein CSVGTGGQPQHF.

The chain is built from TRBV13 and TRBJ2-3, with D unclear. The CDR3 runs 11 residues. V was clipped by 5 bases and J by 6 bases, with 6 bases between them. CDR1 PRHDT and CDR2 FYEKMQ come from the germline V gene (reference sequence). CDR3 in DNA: TGTGCCAGCAGCCCCCGTGATACGCAGTATTTT. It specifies CASSPRDTQYF.

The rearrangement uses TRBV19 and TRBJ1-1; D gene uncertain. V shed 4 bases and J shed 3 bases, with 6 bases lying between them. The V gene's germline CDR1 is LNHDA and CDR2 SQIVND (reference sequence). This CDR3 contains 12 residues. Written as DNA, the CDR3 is TGTGCCAGTAGTAAACAGCACACTGAAGCTTTCTTT. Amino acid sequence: CASSKQHTEAFF.

CDR3 protein: CASSRAGGRRTDTQYF. The DNA for the CDR3 is TGTGCCAGCAGCCGTGCAGGGGGGAGGCGCACAGATACGCAGTATTTT. This chain links TRBV7-9 with TRBJ2-3, with D possibly matching TRBD1 (7 bases). The CDR3 runs 16 residues. The V and J ends lost 5 bases and 1 base respectively, with 16 bases between them. Germline loops: CDR1 SEHNR, CDR2 FQNEAQ (reference sequence).

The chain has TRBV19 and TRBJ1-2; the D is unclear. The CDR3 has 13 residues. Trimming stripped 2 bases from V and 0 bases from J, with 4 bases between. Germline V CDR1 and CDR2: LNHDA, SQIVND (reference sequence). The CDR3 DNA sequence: TGTGCCAGTAGTATACAGTCTAACTATGGCTACACCTTC. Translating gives CASSIQSNYGYTF.

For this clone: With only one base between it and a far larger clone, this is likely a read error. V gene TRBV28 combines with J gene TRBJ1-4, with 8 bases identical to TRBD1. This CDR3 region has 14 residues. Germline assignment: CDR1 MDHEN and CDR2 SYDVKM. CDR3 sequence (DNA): TGTGCCAGCAGCGCCTCGGCAGGGGGCGAAAAACTGCTTTTT. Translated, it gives CASSASAGGEKLLF.

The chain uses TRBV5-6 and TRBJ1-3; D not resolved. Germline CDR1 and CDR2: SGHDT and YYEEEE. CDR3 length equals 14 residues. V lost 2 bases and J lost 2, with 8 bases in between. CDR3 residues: CASSFAGPGNTIYF. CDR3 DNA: TGTGCCAGCAGCTTCGCAGGTCCTGGAAACACCATATATTTT.

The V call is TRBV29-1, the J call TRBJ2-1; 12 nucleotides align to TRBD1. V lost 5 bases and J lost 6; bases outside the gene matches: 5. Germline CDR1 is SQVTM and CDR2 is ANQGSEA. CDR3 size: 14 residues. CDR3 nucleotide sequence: TGCAGCGTTCGGGACAGGGGGCCTCTCAATGAGCAGTTCTTC. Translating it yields CSVRDRGPLNEQFF.

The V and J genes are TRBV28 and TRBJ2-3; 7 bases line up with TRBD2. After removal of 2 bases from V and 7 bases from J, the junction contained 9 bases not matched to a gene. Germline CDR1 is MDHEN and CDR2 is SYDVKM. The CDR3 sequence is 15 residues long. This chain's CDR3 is CASSLLWREINTQYF. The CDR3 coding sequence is TGTGCCAGCAGTTTACTGTGGCGGGAGATAAATACGCAGTATTTT.

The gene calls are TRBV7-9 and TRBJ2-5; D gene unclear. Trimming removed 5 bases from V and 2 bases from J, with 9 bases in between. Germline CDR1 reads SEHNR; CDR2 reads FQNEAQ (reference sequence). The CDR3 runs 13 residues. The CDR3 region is CASSTARQETQYF. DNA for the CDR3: TGTGCCAGCAGCACCGCCCGGCAAGAGACCCAGTACTTC.

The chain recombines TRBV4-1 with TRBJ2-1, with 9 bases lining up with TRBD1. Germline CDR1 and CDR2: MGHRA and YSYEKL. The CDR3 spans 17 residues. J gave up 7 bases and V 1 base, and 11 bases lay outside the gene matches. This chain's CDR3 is CASSQGAGDRVGNEQFF. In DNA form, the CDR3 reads TGCGCCAGCAGCCAAGGAGCTGGGGACAGGGTGGGGAATGAGCAGTTCTTC.

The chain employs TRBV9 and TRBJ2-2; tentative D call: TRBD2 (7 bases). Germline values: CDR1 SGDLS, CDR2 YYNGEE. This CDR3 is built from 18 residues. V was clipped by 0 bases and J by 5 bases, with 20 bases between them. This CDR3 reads CASSVGPGGGSNTGELFF. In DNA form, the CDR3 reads TGTGCCAGCAGCGTAGGTCCCGGGGGCGGGAGTAATACCGGGGAGCTGTTTTTT. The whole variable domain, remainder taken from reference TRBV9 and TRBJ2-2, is DSGVTQTPKHLITATGQRVTLRCSPRSGDLSVYWYQQSLDQGLQFLIQYYNGEERAKGNILERFSAQQFPDLHSELNLSSLELGDSALYFCASSVGPGGGSNTGELFFGEGSRLTVL.